The present entry profiles one T cell receptor beta chain with its context. The CDR3 has 11 amino acids. Germline assignment: CDR1 LNHDA and CDR2 SQIVND (reference sequence). This sample stems from a study of control samples from healthy donors and cancer patients. Clones were sequenced by immunoSEQ multiplex PCR, and TCRdb holds only the in-frame ones, with some missing. The sample yields about 94,000 clones, just over 90% seen once. The genes are TRBV19 and TRBJ1-3, with D unclear. This sequence originates from a woman aged 18-29 years in good health. The sequenced sample was blood. The CDR3 bases are TGTGGGATAGGGACTGGAAACACCATATATTTT. As protein: CGIGTGNTIYF.